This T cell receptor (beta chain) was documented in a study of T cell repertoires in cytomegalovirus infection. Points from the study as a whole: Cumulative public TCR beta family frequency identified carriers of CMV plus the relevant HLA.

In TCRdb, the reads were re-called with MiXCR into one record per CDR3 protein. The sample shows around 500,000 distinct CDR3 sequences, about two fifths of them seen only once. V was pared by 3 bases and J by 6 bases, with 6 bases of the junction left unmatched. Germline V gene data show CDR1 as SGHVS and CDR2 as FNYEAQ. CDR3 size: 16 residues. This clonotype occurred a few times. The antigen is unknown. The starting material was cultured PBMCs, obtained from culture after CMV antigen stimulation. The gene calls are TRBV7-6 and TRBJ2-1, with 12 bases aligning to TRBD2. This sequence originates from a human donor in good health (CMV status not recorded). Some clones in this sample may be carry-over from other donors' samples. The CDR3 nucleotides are TGTGCCAGCAGCTTCAGTCCTAGCGGGGGGGCCAATGAGCAGTTCTTC. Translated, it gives CASSFSPSGGANEQFF.